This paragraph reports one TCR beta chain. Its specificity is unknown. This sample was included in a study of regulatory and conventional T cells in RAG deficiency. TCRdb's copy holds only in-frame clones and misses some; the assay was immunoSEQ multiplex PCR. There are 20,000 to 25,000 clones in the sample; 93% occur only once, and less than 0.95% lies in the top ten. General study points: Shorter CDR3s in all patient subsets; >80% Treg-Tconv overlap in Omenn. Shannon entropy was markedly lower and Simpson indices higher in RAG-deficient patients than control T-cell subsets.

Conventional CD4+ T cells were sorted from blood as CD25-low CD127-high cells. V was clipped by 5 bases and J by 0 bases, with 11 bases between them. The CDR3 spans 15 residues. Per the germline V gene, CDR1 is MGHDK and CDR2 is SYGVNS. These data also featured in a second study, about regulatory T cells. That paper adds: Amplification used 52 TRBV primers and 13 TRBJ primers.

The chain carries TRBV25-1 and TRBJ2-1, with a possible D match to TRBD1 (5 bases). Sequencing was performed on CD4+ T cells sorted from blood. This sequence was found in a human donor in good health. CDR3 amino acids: CASSPSTDSYNEQFF. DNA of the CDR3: TGTGCCAGCAGTCCTTCGACAGACTCCTACAATGAGCAGTTCTTC.